The sample holds many counts of the clone carrying this T cell receptor (beta chain). Antigen specificity is unknown. These data are taken from a study of response to subunit inactivated influenza vaccine. The V gene's germline CDR1 is KGHSH and CDR2 LQKENI. The ends were cut back, 2 bases at V and 4 bases at J, with 11 bases in the middle. The CDR3 has 15 amino acids. Study-wide results and limits: There was a suggestion from the authors that each seasonal influenza vaccination recruits few new T cells.

TCRdb redid the calling of the RT-PCR reads with MiXCR, one entry per CDR3 protein. The sample contains 530,000 or so distinct CDR3 sequences, less than 15% of which appear only once. The TCR originated in a man in his fifties or sixties who received an inactivated influenza vaccine. This specimen was PBMCs from blood, taken less than 13 days after vaccination. The chain couples TRBV18 to TRBJ2-2; D tentatively fits TRBD1 or TRBD2 (5 bases each). CDR3 sequence reads: CASSPGTIATGELFF. The CDR3 DNA reads TGTGCCAGCTCACCAGGGACGATCGCCACCGGGGAGCTGTTTTTT.